This T cell receptor beta chain was recorded in a study of CD8 T cells in Susac syndrome. RNA, at roughly 0.45 to 1 ug, was reverse transcribed with random hexamers. The authors amplified TCR beta CDR3 across 54 Vbeta and 13 Jbeta using immunoSEQ multiplex PCR. TCRdb used MiXCR to reprocess the immunoSEQ multiplex PCR reads, holding one entry per CDR3 protein. The table lists some 140,000 distinct CDR3 sequences, approximately 79% of them singletons. This clonotype has a single count. CD8+ and CD4+ T cells from blood underwent TCR beta sequencing, which was carried out in a high-throughput format. The multiple sclerosis controls comprised treatment-naive patients whose relapsing-remitting disease was stable or active. Negative isolation yielded CD4+ and CD8+ T cells, and FACS enriched TEMRA cells. CDR1 is SEHNR, CDR2 FQNEAQ, per germline (reference sequence). The CDR3 covers 16 residues. V was cut by 5 bases and J by 0 bases, with 17 bases left in between.

The genes are TRBV7-9 and TRBJ2-7; tentative D call: TRBD1 (5 bases). Sequencing was performed on CD8+ T cells from PBMCs. The receptor was derived from a human donor with multiple sclerosis. CDR3: CASSPTGYRSSYEQYF. The CDR3 DNA reads TGTGCCAGCAGCCCTACAGGCTACAGGAGCTCCTACGAGCAGTACTTC.